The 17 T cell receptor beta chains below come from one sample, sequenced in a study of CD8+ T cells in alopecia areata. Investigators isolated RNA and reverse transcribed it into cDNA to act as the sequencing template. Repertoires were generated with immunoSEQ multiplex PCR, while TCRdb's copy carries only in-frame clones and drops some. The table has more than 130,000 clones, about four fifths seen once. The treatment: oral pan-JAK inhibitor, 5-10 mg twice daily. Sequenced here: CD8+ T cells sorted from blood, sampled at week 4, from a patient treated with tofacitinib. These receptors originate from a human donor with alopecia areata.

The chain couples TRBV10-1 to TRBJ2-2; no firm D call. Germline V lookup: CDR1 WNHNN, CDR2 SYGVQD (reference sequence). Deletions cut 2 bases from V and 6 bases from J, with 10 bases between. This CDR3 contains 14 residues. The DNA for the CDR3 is TGCGCCAGCAGTGAGCCTGATATGCCCGGGGAGCTGTTTTTT. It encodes CASSEPDMPGELFF.

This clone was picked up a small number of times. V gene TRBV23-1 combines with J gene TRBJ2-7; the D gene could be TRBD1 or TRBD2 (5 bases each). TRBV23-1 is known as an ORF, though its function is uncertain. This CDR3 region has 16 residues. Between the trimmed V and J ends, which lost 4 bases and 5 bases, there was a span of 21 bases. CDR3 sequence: CASSPAVRVDTHEQYF. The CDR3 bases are TGCGCCAGCAGTCCGGCGGTGAGGGTGGACACCCACGAGCAGTACTTC.

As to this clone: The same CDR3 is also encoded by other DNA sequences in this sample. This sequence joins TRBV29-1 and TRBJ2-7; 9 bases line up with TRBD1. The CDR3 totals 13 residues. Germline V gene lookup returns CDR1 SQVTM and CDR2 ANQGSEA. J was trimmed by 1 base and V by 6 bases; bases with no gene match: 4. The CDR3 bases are TGCAGCGTGCGGACAGGGGATTCCTACGAGCAGTACTTC. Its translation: CSVRTGDSYEQYF.

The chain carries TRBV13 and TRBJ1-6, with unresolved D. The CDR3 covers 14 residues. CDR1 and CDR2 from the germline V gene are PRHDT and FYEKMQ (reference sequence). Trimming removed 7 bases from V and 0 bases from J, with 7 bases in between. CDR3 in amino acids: CASTGSSYNSPLHF. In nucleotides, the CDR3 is TGTGCCAGCACCGGTAGCTCCTATAATTCACCCCTCCACTTT.

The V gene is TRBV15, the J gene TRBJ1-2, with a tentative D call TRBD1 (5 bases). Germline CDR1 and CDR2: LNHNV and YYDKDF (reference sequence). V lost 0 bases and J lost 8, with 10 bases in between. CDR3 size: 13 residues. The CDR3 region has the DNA TGTGCCACCAGCAGAGAAAGGGGTGGAGGCTACACCTTC. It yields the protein CATSRERGGGYTF.

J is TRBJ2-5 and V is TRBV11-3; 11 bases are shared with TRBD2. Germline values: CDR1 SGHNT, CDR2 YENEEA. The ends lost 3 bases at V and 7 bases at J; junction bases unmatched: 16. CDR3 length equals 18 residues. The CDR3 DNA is TGTGCCAGCAGCTTGGGGCTAGCGGGGGGCGATTTCCGGGTGACCCAGTACTTC. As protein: CASSLGLAGGDFRVTQYF.

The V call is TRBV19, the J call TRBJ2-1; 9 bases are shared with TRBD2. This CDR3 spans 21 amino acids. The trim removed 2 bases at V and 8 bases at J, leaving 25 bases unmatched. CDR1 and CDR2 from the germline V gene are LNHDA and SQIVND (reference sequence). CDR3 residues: CASSIYLRDPPLAGIRDEQFF. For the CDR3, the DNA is TGTGCCAGTAGTATATACCTCAGGGATCCCCCTCTAGCGGGGATTAGAGATGAGCAGTTCTTC.

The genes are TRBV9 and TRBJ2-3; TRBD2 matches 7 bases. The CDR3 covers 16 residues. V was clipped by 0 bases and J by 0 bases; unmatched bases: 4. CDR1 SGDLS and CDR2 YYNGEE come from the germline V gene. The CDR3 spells CASSVGTSESTDTQYF. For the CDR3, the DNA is TGTGCCAGCAGCGTAGGAACTAGCGAGAGCACAGATACGCAGTATTTT.

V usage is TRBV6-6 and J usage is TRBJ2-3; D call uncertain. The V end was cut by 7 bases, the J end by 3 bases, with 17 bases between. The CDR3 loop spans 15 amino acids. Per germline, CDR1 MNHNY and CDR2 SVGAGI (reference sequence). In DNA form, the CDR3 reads TGTGCCAGCATTAATGGGCGCCCCAGGACAGATACGCAGTATTTT. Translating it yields CASINGRPRTDTQYF.

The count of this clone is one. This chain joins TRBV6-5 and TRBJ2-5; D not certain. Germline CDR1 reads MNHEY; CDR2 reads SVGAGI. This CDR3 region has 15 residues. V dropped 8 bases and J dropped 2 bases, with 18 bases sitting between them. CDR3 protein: CASRALRTTQETQYF. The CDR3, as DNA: TGTGCCAGCCGGGCTCTCAGGACGACACAAGAGACCCAGTACTTC.

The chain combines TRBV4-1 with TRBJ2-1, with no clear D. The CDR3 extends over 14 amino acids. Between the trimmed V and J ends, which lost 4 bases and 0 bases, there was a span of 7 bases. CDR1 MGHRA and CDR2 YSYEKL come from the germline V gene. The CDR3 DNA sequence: TGCGCCAGCAGCCTTCCTGTCTCCTACAATGAGCAGTTCTTC. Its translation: CASSLPVSYNEQFF.

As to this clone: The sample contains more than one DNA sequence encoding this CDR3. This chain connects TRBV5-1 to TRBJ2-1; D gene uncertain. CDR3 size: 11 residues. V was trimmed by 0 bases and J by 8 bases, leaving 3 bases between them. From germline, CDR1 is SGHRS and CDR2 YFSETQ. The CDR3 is CASSLGYEQFF. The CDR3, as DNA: TGCGCCAGCAGCTTGGGGTATGAGCAGTTCTTC.

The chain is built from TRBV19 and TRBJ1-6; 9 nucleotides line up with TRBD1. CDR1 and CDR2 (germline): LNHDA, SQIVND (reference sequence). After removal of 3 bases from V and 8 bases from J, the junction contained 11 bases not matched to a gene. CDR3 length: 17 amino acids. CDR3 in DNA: TGTGCCAGTAGTATCGGTCCCCTGGACAGGGGAGATTCACCCCTCCACTTT. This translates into CASSIGPLDRGDSPLHF.

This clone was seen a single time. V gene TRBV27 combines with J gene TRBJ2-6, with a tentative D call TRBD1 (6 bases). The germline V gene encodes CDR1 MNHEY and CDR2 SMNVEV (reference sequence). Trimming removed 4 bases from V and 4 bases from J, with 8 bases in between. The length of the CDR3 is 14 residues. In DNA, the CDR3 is TGTGCCAGCAGTTCAGGGGCCGGGGCCAACGTCCTGACTTTC. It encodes CASSSGAGANVLTF.

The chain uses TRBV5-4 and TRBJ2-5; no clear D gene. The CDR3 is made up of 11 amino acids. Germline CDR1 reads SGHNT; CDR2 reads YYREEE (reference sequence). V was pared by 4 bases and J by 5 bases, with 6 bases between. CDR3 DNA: TGTGCCAGCAGCCTCTATGAGACCCAGTACTTC. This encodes CASSLYETQYF.

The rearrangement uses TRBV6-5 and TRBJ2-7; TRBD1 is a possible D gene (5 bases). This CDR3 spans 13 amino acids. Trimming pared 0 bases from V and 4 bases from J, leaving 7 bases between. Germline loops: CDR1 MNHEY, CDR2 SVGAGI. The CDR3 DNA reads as TGTGCCAGCAGTTACTCTGCAGGGTACGAGCAGTACTTC. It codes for CASSYSAGYEQYF.

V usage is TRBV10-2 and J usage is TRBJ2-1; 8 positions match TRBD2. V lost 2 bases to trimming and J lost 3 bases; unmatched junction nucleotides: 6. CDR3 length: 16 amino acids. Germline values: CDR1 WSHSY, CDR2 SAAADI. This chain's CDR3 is CASSERSGGFYNEQFF. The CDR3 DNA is TGCGCCAGCAGTGAGAGGAGCGGGGGCTTCTACAATGAGCAGTTCTTC.